Listed here is a single TCR beta chain. Primed by a sample-barcoded 5' primer and a J-beta primer mix, a second PCR proceeded for about 6 to 12 cycles. TCRdb re-analysed the 5' RACE reads in MiXCR, keeping a single row per CDR3 protein. Among approximately 1,000,000 distinct CDR3 sequences listed, more than 35% were seen once. These data belong to a study of blood T cells in healthy people across ages. Sequencing was performed on blood. This clonotype was sampled from a woman aged 55-70 years in good health.

The CDR3 protein is CASAFLRDRGTTGELFF. The DNA of the CDR3 is TGTGCCAGCGCATTCCTGCGGGACAGGGGAACCACCGGGGAGCTGTTTTTT. This chain connects TRBV7-9 to TRBJ2-2; 10 nucleotides agree with TRBD1. In germline, CDR1 is SEHNR, CDR2 FQNEAQ (reference sequence). Trimming took 8 bases from V and 4 from J; bases not matched to a gene: 13. The CDR3 length is 17 residues.